This T cell receptor (beta chain) was sequenced during a study of blood T cell repertoires in COVID-19. The method was immunoSEQ multiplex PCR; TCRdb's version includes in-frame clones alone and lacks a portion of them. In the table there are some 210,000 clones, roughly 90% of which are singletons. Sequenced sample: peripheral blood. This sequence was found in a middle-aged woman with acute or convalescent COVID-19.

The CDR3 DNA is TGTGCCATCAGTGATACCCAGGGGCTCGGCGGGGAGCTGTTTTTT. Translating it yields CAISDTQGLGGELFF. The chain joins TRBV10-3 to TRBJ2-2; maybe TRBD1 (6 bases). The CDR3 runs to 15 residues. V gave up 3 bases and J gave up 7 bases, with 15 bases separating them. From germline, CDR1 is ENHRY and CDR2 SYGVKD.